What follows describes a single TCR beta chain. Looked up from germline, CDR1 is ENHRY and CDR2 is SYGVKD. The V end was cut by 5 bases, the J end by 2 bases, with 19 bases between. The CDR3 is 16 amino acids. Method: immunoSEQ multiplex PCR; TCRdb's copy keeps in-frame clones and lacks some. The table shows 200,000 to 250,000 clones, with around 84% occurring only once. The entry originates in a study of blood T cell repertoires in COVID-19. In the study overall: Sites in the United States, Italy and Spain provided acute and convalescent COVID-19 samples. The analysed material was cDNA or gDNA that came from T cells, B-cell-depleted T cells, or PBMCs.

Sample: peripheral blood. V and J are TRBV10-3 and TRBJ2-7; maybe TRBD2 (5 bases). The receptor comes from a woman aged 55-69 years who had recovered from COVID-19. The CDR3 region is CAISSPPGRTPYEQYF. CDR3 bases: TGTGCCATCAGTTCCCCACCGGGCAGGACTCCCTACGAGCAGTACTTC.